Here is one TCR beta chain with its context. What it binds is unknown. The sample comes from a study of early T cells in non-severe SARS-CoV-2 infection. Study in general: The sequenced material was bulk RNA from unsorted whole blood, and its chains were unpaired. General study points: Database matching using VDJdb favored anti-spike CD8 responses, with private and CD4 specificities left missing.

As part of library construction, unique molecular identifiers were attached to individual cDNA molecules. TCRdb re-called the 5' RACE reads with MiXCR, one entry per CDR3 protein. In the table there are approximately 69,000 distinct CDR3 sequences, about an eighth of which are singletons. The germline V gene has CDR1 SGHAT and CDR2 FQNNGV. Trimming left V 1 base short and J 5 bases short, with 10 bases between. This CDR3 has 14 amino acids. The sequenced sample was whole blood, obtained at baseline. The chain has TRBV11-2 and TRBJ2-3; TRBD2 might be the D (6 bases). The TCR was taken from an adult who was a healthcare worker with PCR-confirmed SARS-CoV-2 infection or an uninfected control (not recorded which). The CDR3: CASSLVGGKDTQYF. CDR3 bases: TGTGCCAGCAGCTTAGTAGGCGGGAAAGATACGCAGTATTTT. Looking up the rest from reference TRBV11-2 and TRBJ2-3 gives the full variable domain: EAGVAQSPRYKIIEKRQSVAFWCNPISGHATLYWYQQILGQGPKLLIQFQNNGVVDDSQLPKDRFSAERLKGVDSTLKIQPAKLEDSAVYLCASSLVGGKDTQYFGPGTRLTVL.